The next 13 T cell receptor beta chains were all read from a single sample in a study of shared clonotypes between healthy human individuals. Naive-designated CD8 cells lacked CD45RO, were positively enriched for CCR7, and omitted terminally differentiated effector memory CD45RA+ cells. The table came from immunoSEQ multiplex PCR; TCRdb's copy has only in-frame clones and leaves some out. The sample carries some 2,000,000 clones, around 96% recorded once. The sequenced material came from naive CD8+ T cells sorted from blood. These receptors were obtained from a young man in good health.

Concerning this clone itself: The sample contains more than one DNA sequence encoding this CDR3. The chain links TRBV19 to TRBJ2-7; no definite D call. The CDR3 totals 13 residues. Between the trimmed V and J ends, which lost 3 bases and 1 base, there was a span of 7 bases. The V gene's germline CDR1 is LNHDA and CDR2 SQIVND (reference sequence). The chain's CDR3 is CASSIGGSYEQYF. The CDR3 DNA reads TGTGCCAGTAGTATCGGTGGATCCTACGAGCAGTACTTC.

The V gene is TRBV13, the J gene TRBJ1-2; TRBD1 might be the D (5 bases). Germline V gene sequence: CDR1 PRHDT, CDR2 FYEKMQ (reference sequence). The CDR3 runs 17 residues. V was clipped by 0 bases and J by 4 bases, with 18 bases between them. This CDR3 reads CASSLGLTAGSTYGYTF. The CDR3 DNA reads as TGTGCCAGCAGCTTAGGCCTTACGGCAGGGTCGACCTATGGCTACACCTTC.

This chain links TRBV30 with TRBJ1-1, with D possibly matching TRBD1 (5 bases). The CDR3 contains 12 residues. Trimming took off 5 bases at V and 4 bases at J, with 11 bases between the two ends. Germline-derived CDR1 and CDR2 are GTSNPN and SVGIG (reference sequence). Written as DNA, the CDR3 is TGTGCCTGGGACTCAGGGAGCACTGAAGCTTTCTTT. Its translation is CAWDSGSTEAFF.

V usage is TRBV30 and J usage is TRBJ1-1; maybe TRBD1 (5 bases). Per the germline V gene, CDR1 is GTSNPN and CDR2 is SVGIG (reference sequence). The CDR3 runs 12 residues. V was pared by 7 bases and J by 3 bases, with 12 bases between. CDR3 sequence reads: CAFQTGDTEAFF. CDR3 DNA sequence: TGTGCCTTCCAAACGGGGGACACTGAAGCTTTCTTT.

The rearrangement links TRBV7-2 to TRBJ2-2, with D uncertain. Germline assignment: CDR1 SGHTA and CDR2 FQGNSA. The CDR3 is 12 amino acids. The V end was cut by 5 bases, the J end by 7 bases, with 8 bases between. The CDR3: CASSPDGGELFF. The CDR3 nucleotides are TGTGCCAGCAGCCCGGACGGCGGGGAGCTGTTTTTT. The complete variable domain, with remaining parts taken from reference TRBV7-2 and TRBJ2-2, reads GAGVSQSPSNKVTEKGKDVELRCDPISGHTALYWYRQSLGQGLEFLIYFQGNSAPDKSGLPSDRFSAERTGGSVSTLTIQRTQQEDSAVYLCASSPDGGELFFGEGSRLTVL.

The chain links TRBV6-4 to TRBJ2-2; possible D gene TRBD1, 5 bases. Trimming stripped 0 bases from V and 6 bases from J, with 8 bases between. The CDR3 is 14 residues long. Germline CDR1 reads MRHNA; CDR2 reads SNTAGT. The CDR3 is CASSDSKGSGELFF. The CDR3 DNA reads as TGTGCCAGCAGTGACTCGAAGGGGTCCGGGGAGCTGTTTTTT.

To note about this clone: The sample contains more than one DNA sequence encoding this CDR3. The genes are TRBV30 and TRBJ2-7; D unresolved. Between the trimmed V and J ends, which lost 3 bases and 0 bases, there was a span of 6 bases. The V gene's germline CDR1 is GTSNPN and CDR2 SVGIG (reference sequence). This CDR3 has 12 amino acids. Here the CDR3 DNA reads TGTGCCTGGAGCTATGGCTCCTACGAGCAGTACTTC. Encoded protein: CAWSYGSYEQYF. Using reference TRBV30 and TRBJ2-7 for the parts outside the CDR3, the full variable domain is SQTIHQWPATLVQPVGSPLSLECTVEGTSNPNLYWYRQAAGRGLQLLFYSVGIGQISSEVPQNLSASRPQDRQFILSSKKLLLSDSGFYLCAWSYGSYEQYFGPGTRLTVT.

On this clone itself: Distinct nucleotide sequences in the sample also encode this CDR3. The chain joins TRBV11-2 to TRBJ2-5, with D possibly matching TRBD1 (7 bases). The V and J ends lost 1 base and 5 bases respectively, with 14 bases between them. Germline CDR1 and CDR2: SGHAT and FQNNGV. This CDR3 has 15 residues. The CDR3 protein is CASSLVGSGGETQYF. The CDR3 nucleotides are TGTGCCAGCAGCTTAGTTGGTTCAGGGGGGGAGACCCAGTACTTC.

The chain recombines TRBV5-4 with TRBJ2-7, with a weak D call TRBD2 (6 bases). The CDR3 spans 15 residues. The V gene lost 5 bases and the J gene lost 0 bases, with 15 bases spanning the gap. CDR1 is SGHNT, CDR2 YYREEE, per germline (reference sequence). The CDR3 DNA follows: TGTGCCAGCAGTATCGGAGACGGGGGCTCCTACGAGCAGTACTTC. Its translation is CASSIGDGGSYEQYF.

On this clone: Within the sample, other DNA sequences also encode this same CDR3. The chain employs TRBV5-4 and TRBJ1-1; no definite D call. The CDR3 covers 13 residues. CDR1 SGHNT and CDR2 YYREEE come from the germline V gene (reference sequence). V lost 1 base, J lost 0 bases, and 4 bases lay in between. The CDR3: CASSLTVNTEAFF. The CDR3 nucleotides read TGTGCCAGCAGCTTGACAGTGAACACTGAAGCTTTCTTT.

This chain connects TRBV27 to TRBJ1-6; 9 bases are shared with TRBD1. The V gene end was trimmed by 1 base and the J gene end by 13 bases; junction bases not matched to a gene: 11. This CDR3 comprises 16 residues. The germline V gene has CDR1 MNHEY and CDR2 SMNVEV (reference sequence). CDR3 region: CASSLWASGQGNPLHF. For the CDR3, the DNA is TGTGCCAGCAGTTTATGGGCCTCGGGACAGGGAAATCCCCTCCACTTT.

V usage is TRBV4-1 and J usage is TRBJ1-6; D gene ambiguous. Germline loops: CDR1 MGHRA, CDR2 YSYEKL. Between the trimmed V and J ends, which lost 0 bases and 6 bases, there was a span of 12 bases. The CDR3 loop spans 16 amino acids. CDR3 loop: CASSQERWAVNSPLHF. For the CDR3, the DNA is TGCGCCAGCAGCCAAGAACGCTGGGCAGTTAATTCACCCCTCCACTTT.

V gene TRBV27 combines with J gene TRBJ2-2; 16 bases match TRBD2. Looked up from germline, CDR1 is MNHEY and CDR2 is SMNVEV (reference sequence). V shed 6 bases, J shed 7 bases, and the junction held 11 bases outside the gene matches. The CDR3 contains 18 residues. CDR3 sequence (DNA): TGTGCCAGCAGATTTGGGACTAGCGGGAGGGCCGGGAACGGGGAGCTGTTTTTT. The encoded protein is CASRFGTSGRAGNGELFF.